This T cell receptor (beta chain) derives from a study of Graves' ophthalmopathy and Graves' hyperthyroidism. The overall study: Peripheral blood (taken before any treatment) was collected at initial diagnosis. Findings and limits, study-wide: The authors also found most expanded thyroid clonotypes above 0.001 frequency in blood. The model's prediction of ophthalmopathy progression had 70.59% sensitivity and 72% to 85% specificity.

It was from roughly 10 ml of fresh peripheral blood that the PBMCs came. The authors amplified TCR beta CDR3 regions from RNA transcripts. An initial RT-PCR round employing HTBI primers preceded a second-round multiplex PCR. TCRdb reprocessed the multiplex PCR reads via MiXCR and lists one record per CDR3 protein. The data contain hundreds of thousands of distinct CDR3 sequences, around 45% of them singletons. About this clonotype: The antigen is unknown.

Germline CDR1 DFQATT, CDR2 SNEGSKA (reference sequence). This CDR3 is 13 amino acids long. V lost 3 bases and J 3 bases, leaving 12 bases between the germline ends. The sequencing input was peripheral blood. The chain combines TRBV20-1 with TRBJ2-7, with D possibly TRBD1 on 6 matching bases. This clonotype originated in an adult man with Graves' ophthalmopathy. CDR3 in amino acids: CSASGQQGYEQYF. The CDR3 region has the DNA TGCAGTGCTAGTGGCCAACAGGGCTACGAGCAGTACTTC.